A selection of T cell receptor beta chains follows, all from one sample in a study of blood T cell repertoires in COVID-19. The assay was immunoSEQ multiplex PCR, and TCRdb's table has in-frame clones only and misses some. Here the sample spans fewer than 50,000 clones, nearly 70% being singletons. Material for sequencing was peripheral blood. Receptor source: a man older than 75 with acute or convalescent COVID-19. CDR3s include the opening cysteine and the closing phenylalanine or tryptophan.

v_call: TRBV28; cdr3_aa: CASSLGTGRYGYTF
v_call: TRBV20-1; cdr3_aa: CSASRSGSLYEQYF
v_call: TRBV21-1; cdr3_aa: CASSGEGGEVTEAFF
v_call: TRBV5-1; cdr3_aa: CASSLARQGPDTQYF
v_call: TRBV2; cdr3_aa: CASTWSGTLVEQYF
v_call: TRBV5-4; cdr3_aa: CASSGGLADEQFF
v_call: TRBV7-8; cdr3_aa: CASSSGTGHQPQHF
v_call: TRBV10-3; cdr3_aa: CAISERVYEQYF
v_call: TRBV7-9; cdr3_aa: CASSLGAGTATNEKLFF
v_call: TRBV10-3; cdr3_aa: CAIRRLDGNTIYF
v_call: TRBV30; cdr3_aa: CAWTGTSAIDTQYF
v_call: TRBV21-1; cdr3_aa: CASSKAGTTTDEQYF
v_call: TRBV18; cdr3_aa: CASSPRTGGTEAFF
v_call: TRBV12-5; cdr3_aa: CASGSRTGGTYEQYF
v_call: TRBV10-3; cdr3_aa: CAISGPRDRGSPLHF
v_call: TRBV27; cdr3_aa: CASSLRGDSYGYTF
v_call: TRBV30; cdr3_aa: CAWSVRTGWSYNSPLHF
v_call: TRBV4-3; cdr3_aa: CASSQDSRGNNEQFF
v_call: TRBV11-3; cdr3_aa: CASSFGQVNTEAFF
v_call: TRBV4-2; cdr3_aa: CASSQEGLYSYEQYF
v_call: TRBV3-1/TRBV3-2; cdr3_aa: CASSQDPMNTEAFF
v_call: TRBV15; cdr3_aa: CATSRAPRRGTEAFF
v_call: TRBV4-3; cdr3_aa: CASSQDRGIATNEKLFF
v_call: TRBV3-1/TRBV3-2; cdr3_aa: CASRPTAGGNTIYF
v_call: TRBV19; cdr3_aa: CASSLPRGNNSPLHF
v_call: TRBV30; cdr3_aa: CAWRGQGISSYNEQFF
v_call: TRBV2; cdr3_aa: CASSPGGEIHGYTF
v_call: TRBV7-9; cdr3_aa: CASSLQGVNSPLHF
v_call: TRBV7-9; cdr3_aa: CASSLAGGQGGNTEAFF
v_call: TRBV6-5; cdr3_aa: CASRTGGLNTEAFF
v_call: TRBV3-1/TRBV3-2; cdr3_aa: CASSQDTRSANTQYF
v_call: TRBV7-2; cdr3_aa: CASSLNRANTEAFF
v_call: TRBV7-6; cdr3_aa: CASSLEASGTSTDTQYF
v_call: TRBV19; cdr3_aa: CASSTGTLGHTEAFF
v_call: TRBV5-5; cdr3_aa: CASSLAVGQGSTDTQYF
v_call: TRBV3-1/TRBV3-2; cdr3_aa: CASSHRQGFTEAFF